The rows below give T cell receptor beta chains drawn from one sample of a study of T cell repertoires in cytomegalovirus infection. TCRdb ran MiXCR on the reads and lists one entry per CDR3 protein. The sample lists roughly 230,000 distinct CDR3 sequences, about 12% occurring once. Specimen: PBMCs. Source of these receptors: a human donor in good health (CMV status not recorded). Some clones in this sample may be carry-over from other donors' samples. CDR3s include the opening cysteine and the closing phenylalanine or tryptophan. D genes are given only for firm matches. Size tells how often a clone was seen (once, few, many) or the class of an expanded clone, and some rows leave it out.

size: NA; D: NA; V: TRBV7-3; J: TRBJ1-5; DNA: TGTGCCAGCAGCTTAACCCGCGACCAGACCCAGCATTTT; CDR3: CASSLTRDQTQHF
size: many; D: NA; V: TRBV12-3/TRBV12-4; J: TRBJ2-1; DNA: TGTGCCAGCAACCCGATAGGCCGGCGTAATGAGCAGTTCTTC; CDR3: CASNPIGRRNEQFF
size: many; D: TRBD2; V: TRBV7-8; J: TRBJ2-1; DNA: TGTGCCAGCAGCCCTCCGGGGACTAGCGGGGGATACAATGAGCAGTTCTTC; CDR3: CASSPPGTSGGYNEQFF
size: NA; D: TRBD1; V: TRBV10-3; J: TRBJ2-1; DNA: TGTGCCATCGGATCGGGACAGAAACACAATGAGCAGTTCTTC; CDR3: CAIGSGQKHNEQFF
size: many; D: NA; V: TRBV11-2; J: TRBJ2-3; DNA: TGTGCCAGCAGCTTTACCGGGACGGGCACAGATACGCAGTATTTT; CDR3: CASSFTGTGTDTQYF
size: NA; D: NA; V: TRBV7-2; J: TRBJ2-4; DNA: TGTGCCAGCAGCTCAGGGGACATTCAGTTTTTT; CDR3: CASSSGDIQFF
size: NA; D: NA; V: TRBV20-1; J: TRBJ2-2; DNA: TGCAGTGCTAGAGAGGCAGGCCCCGGGGAGCTGTTTTTT; CDR3: CSAREAGPGELFF
size: NA; D: TRBD1; V: TRBV29-1; J: TRBJ2-5; DNA: TGCAGCGTTCGCCGACAGGGCCAAGAGACCCAGTACTTC; CDR3: CSVRRQGQETQYF
size: NA; D: NA; V: TRBV30; J: TRBJ1-4; DNA: TGTGCCTGGGGGGGGGGCACAACTAATGAAAAACTGTTTTTT; CDR3: CAWGGGTTNEKLFF
size: many; D: NA; V: TRBV6-2/TRBV6-3; J: TRBJ2-5; DNA: TGTGCCAGCAGTTACACTAAGGGACAACTGTACCAAGAGACCCAGTACTTC; CDR3: CASSYTKGQLYQETQYF